This entry describes one TCR beta chain. The V gene lost 1 base and the J gene lost 6 bases, with 7 bases spanning the gap. CDR3 length equals 12 residues. The germline CDR1 and CDR2 sequences are SGHVS and FQNEAQ. These data come from a study of blood T cell repertoires in COVID-19. For the study at large: From the United States, Italy and Spain came samples of acute and convalescent COVID-19.

As processed by the authors: Amplification of reference gene primers provided the estimated nucleated cell counts. The method was immunoSEQ multiplex PCR; TCRdb's version includes in-frame clones alone and lacks a portion of them. The DNA was the basis for D and trimming; V, J and clone size are from that table. Of 650,000 to 800,000 clones listed, about 87% are singletons. V usage is TRBV7-8 and J usage is TRBJ2-7; no clear D gene. Specimen: peripheral blood. This receptor was taken from a woman aged 18-35 years with acute or convalescent COVID-19. CDR3 DNA sequence: TGTGCCAGCAGCTTAGATACAGCCGAGCAGTACTTC. This gives the protein CASSLDTAEQYF.